This entry describes one T cell receptor beta chain. The target antigen is unknown. Libraries were prepared by immunoSEQ multiplex PCR; TCRdb keeps only in-frame clonotypes and omits some of them. The sample lists about 220,000 clones, around four fifths occurring once. Germline V gives CDR1 SEHNR, CDR2 FQNEAQ (reference sequence). Trimming took 1 base from V and 7 from J; bases not matched to a gene: 2. This CDR3 has 14 amino acids. These data come from a study of cytomegalovirus exposure and HLA in healthy donors. Overall study context: The roughly 130 validation repertoires used the same platform as the 550 to 800 first-cohort repertoires (as reported by a later analysis). Overall study results and limits: Most TCRs appeared rarely, but some public TCRs recurred in many donors. Researchers catalogued approximately 160 TCR beta chains as cytomegalovirus-associated. Cytomegalovirus status, reportedly, was diagnosed with high specificity and sensitivity by the classifier.

The sample was PBMCs. V and J are TRBV7-9 and TRBJ1-2; 11 positions match TRBD1. This TCR was recovered from a woman aged 25 to 39 in good health and CMV-seropositive. CDR3 coding DNA: TGTGCCAGCAGCTTAGGGACAGGGGGCAGTGGCTACACCTTC. Encoded protein: CASSLGTGGSGYTF.